These 16 T cell receptor beta chains were sequenced from one sample in a study of cytomegalovirus exposure and HLA in healthy donors. Sequenced by immunoSEQ multiplex PCR; TCRdb stores in-frame clones only, minus some. The sample yields roughly 70,000 clones, roughly 96% seen once. The sequenced material came from PBMCs. Receptor source: a man younger than 35 in good health and CMV-seronegative.

The chain has TRBV27 and TRBJ1-5; 7 nucleotides align to TRBD1. The CDR3 is 15 residues long. J was trimmed by 0 bases and V by 6 bases; bases with no gene match: 5. The V gene's germline CDR1 is MNHEY and CDR2 SMNVEV (reference sequence). CDR3 in amino acids: CASRVRDSSNQPQHF. The CDR3 coding sequence is TGTGCCAGCAGGGTCCGGGACAGTAGCAATCAGCCCCAGCATTTT.

The chain combines TRBV9 with TRBJ1-1; no clear D gene. Per germline, CDR1 SGDLS and CDR2 YYNGEE. V lost 3 bases and J 3 bases, leaving 9 bases between the germline ends. There are 13 residues in the CDR3. The CDR3 here is CASSEFGDTEAFF. The CDR3 DNA is TGTGCCAGCAGCGAATTCGGAGACACTGAAGCTTTCTTT.

The chain employs TRBV19 and TRBJ1-1; D is perhaps TRBD1 (5 bases). CDR3 size: 14 residues. Germline V gene lookup returns CDR1 LNHDA and CDR2 SQIVND (reference sequence). V dropped 0 bases and J dropped 7 bases, with 12 bases sitting between them. CDR3 region: CASSIDPPGIEAFF. Here the CDR3 DNA reads TGTGCCAGTAGTATAGATCCCCCAGGGATTGAAGCTTTCTTT.

This chain joins TRBV28 and TRBJ1-5; 7 nucleotides line up with TRBD1. The germline CDR1 and CDR2 sequences are MDHEN and SYDVKM. The V and J ends lost 7 bases and 5 bases, in that order; junction bases with no gene match: 14. This CDR3 comprises 16 residues. The CDR3 DNA is TGTGCCAGCATCCAACCGGGACAGATTGTGGATCAGCCCCAGCATTTT. Translated: CASIQPGQIVDQPQHF.

The chain is built from TRBV7-9 and TRBJ2-3; D is possibly TRBD2 (5 bases). Germline CDR1 SEHNR, CDR2 FQNEAQ (reference sequence). Trimming took off 5 bases at V and 6 bases at J, with 18 bases between the two ends. The CDR3 is made up of 15 amino acids. This CDR3 reads CASSPRAVTVDTQYF. The CDR3, as DNA: TGTGCCAGCAGCCCGCGGGCAGTTACAGTGGATACGCAGTATTTT. Together with reference TRBV7-9 and TRBJ2-3, the CDR3 gives the full variable domain: DTGVSQNPRHKITKRGQNVTFRCDPISEHNRLYWYRQTLGQGPEFLTYFQNEAQLEKSRLLSDRFSAERPKGSFSTLEIQRTEQGDSAMYLCASSPRAVTVDTQYFGPGTRLTVL.

The chain is built from TRBV10-3 and TRBJ2-1; 11 nucleotides match TRBD2. Looked up from germline, CDR1 is ENHRY and CDR2 is SYGVKD. The CDR3 totals 14 residues. Trimming took 6 bases from V and 9 from J; bases not matched to a gene: 7. CDR3 nucleotide sequence: TGTGCCATCAGCCCGACTAGCGGGGAGGGTGAGCAGTTCTTC. Protein sequence: CAISPTSGEGEQFF.

The rearrangement uses TRBV27 and TRBJ1-2, with 8 positions matching TRBD1. The CDR3 has 17 residues. The V segment lost 6 bases and the J segment 2 bases; nucleotides outside the gene matches: 14. Germline V gene sequence: CDR1 MNHEY, CDR2 SMNVEV (reference sequence). CDR3 nucleotides: TGTGCCAGCAGGTTAGGTCTAGGGACAGGACTCAACTATGGCTACACCTTC. Translating it yields CASRLGLGTGLNYGYTF.

The J gene is TRBJ1-4, the V gene TRBV5-1; no clear D gene. Deletions cut 4 bases from V and 4 bases from J, with 11 bases between. This CDR3 has 14 amino acids. The germline V gene has CDR1 SGHRS and CDR2 YFSETQ. The CDR3 region has the DNA TGCGCCAGCAGCGAGGACGGGAATAATGAAAAACTGTTTTTT. Translation gives CASSEDGNNEKLFF.

The rearrangement joins TRBV9 to TRBJ2-3; the D gene is possibly TRBD2 (6 bases). Germline assignment: CDR1 SGDLS and CDR2 YYNGEE. The CDR3 runs 14 residues. V lost 6 bases, J lost 1 base, and 12 bases lay in between. CDR3 in amino acids: CASTPPGGTDTQYF. The CDR3 DNA is TGTGCCAGCACCCCTCCGGGGGGCACAGATACGCAGTATTTT.

The rearrangement links TRBV7-9 to TRBJ2-3, with 7 positions matching TRBD1. J gave up 5 bases and V 1 base, and 3 bases lay outside the gene matches. Germline V gives CDR1 SEHNR, CDR2 FQNEAQ (reference sequence). The CDR3 contains 14 residues. CDR3 loop: CASSLEGARDTQYF. The DNA for the CDR3 is TGTGCCAGCAGCTTAGAGGGGGCGCGAGATACGCAGTATTTT.

V gene TRBV5-6 combines with J gene TRBJ1-1; D is unclear. The CDR3 has 16 residues. Germline V gene data show CDR1 as SGHDT and CDR2 as YYEEEE. Trimming removed 0 bases at V and 0 bases at J, with 12 bases between. The chain's CDR3 is CASSLAWERMNTEAFF. Written as DNA, the CDR3 is TGTGCCAGCAGCTTGGCCTGGGAGAGAATGAACACTGAAGCTTTCTTT.

This clone is a singleton in its sample. The chain carries TRBV5-5 and TRBJ1-2; maybe TRBD1 (6 bases). The germline V gene encodes CDR1 SGHKS and CDR2 YYEKEE (reference sequence). This CDR3 has 15 residues. With 2 bases removed from V and 1 base from J, the gap between germline ends came to 12 bases. The CDR3 nucleotides are TGTGCCAGCAGCTTCCGGGACAACTTTAACTATGGCTACACCTTC. Translation: CASSFRDNFNYGYTF.

This chain connects TRBV19 to TRBJ1-1, with 9 nucleotides matching TRBD1. Germline V CDR1 and CDR2: LNHDA, SQIVND (reference sequence). The trim removed 4 bases at V and 1 base at J, leaving 1 base unmatched. The CDR3 extends over 14 amino acids. CDR3 region: CASSTQGANTEAFF. CDR3 DNA sequence: TGTGCCAGTAGTACACAGGGGGCGAACACTGAAGCTTTCTTT.

This clone showed up just once. This rearrangement joins TRBV7-2 to TRBJ2-3; 9 bases fit TRBD2. Germline V gene data show CDR1 as SGHTA and CDR2 as FQGNSA. J was trimmed by 5 bases and V by 1 base; bases with no gene match: 7. This CDR3 is built from 16 residues. The CDR3 DNA sequence: TGTGCCAGCAGCTTAGAATGGCGGGGGGGCAGAGATACGCAGTATTTT. It encodes CASSLEWRGGRDTQYF.

V gene TRBV7-9 combines with J gene TRBJ2-1, with D tentatively TRBD2 (6 bases). V gave up 3 bases and J gave up 4 bases, with 16 bases separating them. CDR1 and CDR2 (germline): SEHNR, FQNEAQ (reference sequence). This CDR3 has 16 residues. The CDR3 DNA is TGTGCCAGCAGCTTGTTTAGGCTGGGGGGTTACAATGAGCAGTTCTTC. It specifies CASSLFRLGGYNEQFF.

This sequence joins TRBV10-1 and TRBJ1-1, with a weak D call TRBD1 (6 bases). The germline V gene encodes CDR1 WNHNN and CDR2 SYGVQD (reference sequence). V lost 5 bases, J lost 0 bases, and 7 bases lay in between. This CDR3 comprises 13 residues. The CDR3 DNA sequence: TGCGCCAGCAGTCAGGGGTTGAACACTGAAGCTTTCTTT. It translates to CASSQGLNTEAFF.